This T cell receptor (beta chain) was retrieved from a study of blood T cell repertoires in COVID-19. Adults between roughly 18 and 89 years of age took part from under 30 US areas. This CDR3 contains 15 residues. Trimming at V came to 6 bases and at J to 1 base, leaving 5 bases not matched to a gene. Germline V gene sequence: CDR1 WSHSY, CDR2 SAAADI. This clone was detected once. TCRdb's copy holds only in-frame clones and misses some; the assay was immunoSEQ multiplex PCR. The sample yields 180,000 or so clones, more than 80% seen once. The chain has TRBV10-2 and TRBJ1-5; 8 positions match TRBD1. The TCR originated in a middle-aged man who had recovered from COVID-19. The sequenced sample was PBMCs or T cells enriched from blood (not recorded which). The CDR3 region has the DNA TGCGCCAGCAGCGGACAGGGAAGGAGCAATCAGCCCCAGCATTTT. Translating gives CASSGQGRSNQPQHF.